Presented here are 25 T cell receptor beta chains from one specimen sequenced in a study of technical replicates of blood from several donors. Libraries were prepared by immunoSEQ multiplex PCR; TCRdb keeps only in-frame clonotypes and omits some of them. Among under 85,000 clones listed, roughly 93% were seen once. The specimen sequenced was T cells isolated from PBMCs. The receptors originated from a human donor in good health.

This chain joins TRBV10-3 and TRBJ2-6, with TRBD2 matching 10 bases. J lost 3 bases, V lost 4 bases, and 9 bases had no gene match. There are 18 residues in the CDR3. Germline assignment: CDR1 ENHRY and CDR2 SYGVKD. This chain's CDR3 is CAISGAGGPSGGANVLTF. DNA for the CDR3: TGTGCCATCAGTGGAGCGGGAGGGCCCTCTGGTGGGGCCAACGTCCTGACTTTC.

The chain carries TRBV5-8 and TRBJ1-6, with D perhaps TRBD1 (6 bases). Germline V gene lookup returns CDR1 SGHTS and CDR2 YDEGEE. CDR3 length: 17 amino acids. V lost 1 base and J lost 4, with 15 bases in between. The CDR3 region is CASSLFPGTNYNSPLHF. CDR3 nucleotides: TGTGCCAGCAGCTTGTTCCCTGGGACAAATTATAATTCACCCCTCCACTTT.

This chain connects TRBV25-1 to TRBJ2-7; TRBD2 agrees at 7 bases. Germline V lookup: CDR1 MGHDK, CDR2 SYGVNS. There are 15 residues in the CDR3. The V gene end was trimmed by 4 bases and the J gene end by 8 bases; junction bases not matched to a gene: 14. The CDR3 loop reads CASSGEGTPLRKQYF. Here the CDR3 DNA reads TGTGCCAGCAGTGGGGAGGGAACGCCTCTCCGGAAGCAGTACTTC.

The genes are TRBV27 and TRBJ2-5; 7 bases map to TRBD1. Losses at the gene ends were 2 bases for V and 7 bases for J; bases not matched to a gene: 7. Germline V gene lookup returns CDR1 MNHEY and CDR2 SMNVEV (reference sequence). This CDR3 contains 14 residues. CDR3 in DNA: TGTGCCAGCAGTTTAGGTCAGGGGGTCGGGACCCAGTACTTC. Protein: CASSLGQGVGTQYF.

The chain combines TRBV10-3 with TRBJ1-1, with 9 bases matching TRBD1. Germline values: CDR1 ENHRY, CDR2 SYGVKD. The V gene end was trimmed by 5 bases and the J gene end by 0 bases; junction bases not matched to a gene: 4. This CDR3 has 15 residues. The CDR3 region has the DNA TGTGCCATCAGTAGACAGGGGGGAATGAACACTGAAGCTTTCTTT. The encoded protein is CAISRQGGMNTEAFF.

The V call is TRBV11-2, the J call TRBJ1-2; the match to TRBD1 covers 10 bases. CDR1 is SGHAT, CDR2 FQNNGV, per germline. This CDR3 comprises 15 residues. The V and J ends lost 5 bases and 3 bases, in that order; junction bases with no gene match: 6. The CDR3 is CASSPVGTGDYGYTF. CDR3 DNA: TGTGCCAGCAGCCCAGTCGGGACAGGGGACTATGGCTACACCTTC.

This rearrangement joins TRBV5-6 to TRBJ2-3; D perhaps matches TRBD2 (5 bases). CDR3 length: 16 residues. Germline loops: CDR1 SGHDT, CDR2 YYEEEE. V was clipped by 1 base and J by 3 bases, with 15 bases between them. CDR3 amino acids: CASSLIHQSGTDTQYF. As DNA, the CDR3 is TGTGCCAGCAGCTTGATACACCAAAGCGGTACAGATACGCAGTATTTT.

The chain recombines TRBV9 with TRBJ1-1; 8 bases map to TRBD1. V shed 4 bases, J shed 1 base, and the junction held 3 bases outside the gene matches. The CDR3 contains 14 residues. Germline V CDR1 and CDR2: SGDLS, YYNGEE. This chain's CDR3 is CASSTGGRNTEAFF. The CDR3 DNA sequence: TGTGCCAGCAGCACAGGGGGGAGGAACACTGAAGCTTTCTTT.

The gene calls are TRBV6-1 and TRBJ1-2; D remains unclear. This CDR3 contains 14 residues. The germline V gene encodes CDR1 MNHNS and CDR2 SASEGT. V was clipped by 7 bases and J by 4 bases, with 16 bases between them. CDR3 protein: CASTRNRQTYGYTF. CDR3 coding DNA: TGTGCCAGCACTAGGAACCGCCAAACCTATGGCTACACCTTC.

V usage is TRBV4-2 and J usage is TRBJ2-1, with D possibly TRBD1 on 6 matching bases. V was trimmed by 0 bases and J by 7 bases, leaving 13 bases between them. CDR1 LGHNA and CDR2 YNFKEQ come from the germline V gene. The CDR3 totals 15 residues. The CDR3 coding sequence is TGTGCCAGCAGCCAAGAAGTGGAAGGGGGAAATGAGCAGTTCTTC. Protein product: CASSQEVEGGNEQFF.

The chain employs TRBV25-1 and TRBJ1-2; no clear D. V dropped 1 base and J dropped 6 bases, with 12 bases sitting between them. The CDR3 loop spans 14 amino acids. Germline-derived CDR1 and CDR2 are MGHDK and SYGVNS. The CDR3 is CASSESDTYDGYTF. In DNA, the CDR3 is TGTGCCAGCAGTGAATCTGACACATACGATGGCTACACCTTC.

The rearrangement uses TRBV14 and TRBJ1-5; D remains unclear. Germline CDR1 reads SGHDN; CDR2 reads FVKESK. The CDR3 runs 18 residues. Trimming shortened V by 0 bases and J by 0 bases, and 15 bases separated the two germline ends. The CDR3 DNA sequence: TGTGCCAGCAGCCAAGATGGGAGGGCCTGGGATAGCAATCAGCCCCAGCATTTT. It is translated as CASSQDGRAWDSNQPQHF.

DNA for the CDR3: TGTGCCAGCAGCAGAATAGGACAGCCCCTCGACGAGCAGTACTTC. Translated: CASSRIGQPLDEQYF. This sequence joins TRBV5-5 and TRBJ2-7, with D possibly being TRBD1 (6 bases). The CDR3 loop spans 15 amino acids. The V end was cut by 4 bases, the J end by 5 bases, with 19 bases between. Germline V gene lookup returns CDR1 SGHKS and CDR2 YYEKEE (reference sequence).

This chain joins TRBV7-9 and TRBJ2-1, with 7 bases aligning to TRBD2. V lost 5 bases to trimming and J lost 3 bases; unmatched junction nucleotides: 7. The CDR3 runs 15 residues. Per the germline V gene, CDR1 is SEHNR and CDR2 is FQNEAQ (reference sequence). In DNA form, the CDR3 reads TGTGCCAGCAGCGACCCGCGGGGGAACTACAATGAGCAGTTCTTC. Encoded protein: CASSDPRGNYNEQFF.

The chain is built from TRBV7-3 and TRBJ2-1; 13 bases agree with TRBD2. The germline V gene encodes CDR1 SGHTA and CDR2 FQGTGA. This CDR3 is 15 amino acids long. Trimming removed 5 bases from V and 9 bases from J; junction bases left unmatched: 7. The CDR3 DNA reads TGTGCCAGCAGCGCTACTAGCGGGGGGGTCATTGAGCAGTTCTTC. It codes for CASSATSGGVIEQFF.

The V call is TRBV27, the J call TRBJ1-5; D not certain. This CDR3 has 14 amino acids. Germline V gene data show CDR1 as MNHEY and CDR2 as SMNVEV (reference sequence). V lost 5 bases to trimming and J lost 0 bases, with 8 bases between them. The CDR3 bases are TGTGCCAGCAGTGCCCAGAATAGCAATCAGCCCCAGCATTTT. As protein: CASSAQNSNQPQHF.

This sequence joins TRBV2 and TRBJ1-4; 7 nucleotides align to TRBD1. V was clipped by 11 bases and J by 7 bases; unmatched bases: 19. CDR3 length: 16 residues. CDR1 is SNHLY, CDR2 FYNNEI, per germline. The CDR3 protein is CAVTSRDSSIVEKLFF. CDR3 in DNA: TGTGCCGTAACAAGCAGGGACAGTTCGATAGTTGAAAAACTGTTTTTT.

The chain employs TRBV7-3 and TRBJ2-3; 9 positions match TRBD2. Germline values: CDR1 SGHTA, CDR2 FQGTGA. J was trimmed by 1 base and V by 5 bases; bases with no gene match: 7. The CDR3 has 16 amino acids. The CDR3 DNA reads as TGTGCCAGCAGCAGCGGGGGGAGGGGGCGCACAGATACGCAGTATTTT. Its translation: CASSSGGRGRTDTQYF.

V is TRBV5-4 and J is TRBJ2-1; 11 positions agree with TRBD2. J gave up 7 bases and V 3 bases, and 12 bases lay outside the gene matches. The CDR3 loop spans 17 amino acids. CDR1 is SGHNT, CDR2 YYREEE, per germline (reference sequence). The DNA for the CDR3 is TGTGCCAGCAGCTCGTCCGTAGCGGGAGGGCCCTCGAATGAGCAGTTCTTC. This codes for CASSSSVAGGPSNEQFF. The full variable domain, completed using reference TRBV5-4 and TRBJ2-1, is ETGVTQSPTHLIKTRGQQVTLRCSSQSGHNTVSWYQQALGQGPQFIFQYYREEENGRGNFPPRFSGLQFPNYSSELNVNALELDDSALYLCASSSSVAGGPSNEQFFGPGTRLTVL.

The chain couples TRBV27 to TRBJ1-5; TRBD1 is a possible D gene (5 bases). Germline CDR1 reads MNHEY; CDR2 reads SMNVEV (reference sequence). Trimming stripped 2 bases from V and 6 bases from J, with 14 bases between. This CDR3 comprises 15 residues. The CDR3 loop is CASSLGTYLGQPQHF. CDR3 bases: TGTGCCAGCAGTTTAGGGACTTACCTGGGTCAGCCCCAGCATTTT.

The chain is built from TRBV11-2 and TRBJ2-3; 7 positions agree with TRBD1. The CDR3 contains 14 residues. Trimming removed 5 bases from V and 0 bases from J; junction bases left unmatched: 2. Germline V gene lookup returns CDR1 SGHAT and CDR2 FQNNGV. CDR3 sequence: CASSPGQSTDTQYF. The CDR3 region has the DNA TGTGCCAGCAGCCCGGGACAGAGCACAGATACGCAGTATTTT.

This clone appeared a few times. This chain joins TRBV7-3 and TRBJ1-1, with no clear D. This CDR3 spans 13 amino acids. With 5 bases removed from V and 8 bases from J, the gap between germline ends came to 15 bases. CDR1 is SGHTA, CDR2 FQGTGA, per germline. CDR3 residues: CASSPDRGKEAFF. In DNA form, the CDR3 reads TGTGCCAGCAGCCCTGACCGAGGCAAAGAAGCTTTCTTT. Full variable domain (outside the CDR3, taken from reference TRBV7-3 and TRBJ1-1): GAGVSQTPSNKVTEKGKYVELRCDPISGHTALYWYRQSLGQGPEFLIYFQGTGAADDSGLPNDRFFAVRPEGSVSTLKIQRTERGDSAVYLCASSPDRGKEAFFGQGTRLTVV.

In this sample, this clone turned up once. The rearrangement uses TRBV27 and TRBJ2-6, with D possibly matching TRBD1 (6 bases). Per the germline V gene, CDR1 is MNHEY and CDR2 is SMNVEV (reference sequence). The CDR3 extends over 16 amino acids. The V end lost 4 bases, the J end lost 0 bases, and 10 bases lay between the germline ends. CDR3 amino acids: CASSWDTLSGANVLTF. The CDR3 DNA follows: TGTGCCAGCAGTTGGGACACACTCTCTGGGGCCAACGTCCTGACTTTC.

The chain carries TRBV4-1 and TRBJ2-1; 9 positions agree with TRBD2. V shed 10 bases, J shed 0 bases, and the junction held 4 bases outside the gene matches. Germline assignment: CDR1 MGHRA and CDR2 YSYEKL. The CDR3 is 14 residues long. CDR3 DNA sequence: TGCGCCACTGGACTAGCGAGCTCCTACAATGAGCAGTTCTTC. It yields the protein CATGLASSYNEQFF.

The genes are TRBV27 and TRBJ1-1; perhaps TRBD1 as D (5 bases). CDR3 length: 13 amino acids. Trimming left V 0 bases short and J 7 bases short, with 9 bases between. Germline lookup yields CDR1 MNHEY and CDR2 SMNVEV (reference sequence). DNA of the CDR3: TGTGCCAGCAGTTTATCGACAGTGGGTGAAGCTTTCTTT. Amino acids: CASSLSTVGEAFF.